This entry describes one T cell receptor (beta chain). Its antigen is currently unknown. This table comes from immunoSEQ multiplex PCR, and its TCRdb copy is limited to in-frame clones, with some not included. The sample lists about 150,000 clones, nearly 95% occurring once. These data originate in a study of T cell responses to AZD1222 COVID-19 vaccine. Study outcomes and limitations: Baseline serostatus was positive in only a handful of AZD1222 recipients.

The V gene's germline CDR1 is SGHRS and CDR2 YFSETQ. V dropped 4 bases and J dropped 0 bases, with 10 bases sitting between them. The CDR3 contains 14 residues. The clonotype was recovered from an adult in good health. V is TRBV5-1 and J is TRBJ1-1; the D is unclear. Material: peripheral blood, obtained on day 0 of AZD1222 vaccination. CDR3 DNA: TGCGCCAGCAGCCGGAGTCCTTTGAACACTGAAGCTTTCTTT. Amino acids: CASSRSPLNTEAFF.